These 22 T cell receptor beta chains originate from one sample sequenced in a study of OX40 agonist ivuxolimab in advanced cancers. Sequencing used immunoSEQ multiplex PCR; TCRdb keeps in-frame clones, though not all of them. The top ten hold 1.5% to 2% of the sample, which has roughly 80,000 clones, around 85% seen once. Material: CD4+ or CD8+ T cells sorted from blood, obtained in a trial of the OX40 agonist ivuxolimab. The receptors come from an adult with an advanced solid tumor such as melanoma, head and neck, liver or kidney cancer.

This clone appeared once. The rearrangement uses TRBV4-3 and TRBJ1-3; 9 nucleotides align to TRBD1. Germline CDR1 LGHNA, CDR2 YSLEER. Trimming removed 3 bases from V and 2 bases from J; junction bases left unmatched: 5. The length of the CDR3 is 16 residues. The CDR3, as DNA: TGCGCCAGCAGCCAGGGGACAGGGTCGGCTGGAAACACCATATATTTT. Protein: CASSQGTGSAGNTIYF.

The chain has TRBV5-1 and TRBJ2-3; 11 bases align to TRBD2. The CDR3 sequence is 17 residues long. After removal of 4 bases from V and 5 bases from J, the junction contained 12 bases not matched to a gene. CDR1 is SGHRS, CDR2 YFSETQ, per germline. The CDR3 is CASSIGLAGAFGDTQYF. The DNA of the CDR3 is TGCGCCAGCAGCATCGGACTAGCGGGCGCCTTTGGAGATACGCAGTATTTT.

This chain joins TRBV28 and TRBJ2-1; 10 bases agree with TRBD2. The germline CDR1 and CDR2 sequences are MDHEN and SYDVKM. The ends lost 5 bases at V and 6 bases at J; junction bases unmatched: 10. CDR3 length equals 16 residues. CDR3 nucleotide sequence: TGTGCCAGCAGTCGGCTAGCGGGAGAAGCGAGCAATGAGCAGTTCTTC. This translates into CASSRLAGEASNEQFF. The full variable domain, its missing parts supplied by reference TRBV28 and TRBJ2-1, is DVKVTQSSRYLVKRTGEKVFLECVQDMDHENMFWYRQDPGLGLRLIYFSYDVKMKEKGDIPEGYSVSREKKERFSLILESASTNQTSMYLCASSRLAGEASNEQFFGPGTRLTVL.

This clone was detected only once. The J gene is TRBJ2-1, the V gene TRBV6-5; TRBD2 matches at 7 bases. Germline-derived CDR1 and CDR2 are MNHEY and SVGAGI. The CDR3 is made up of 14 amino acids. After removal of 4 bases from V and 3 bases from J, the junction contained 3 bases not matched to a gene. The CDR3 loop is CASSLAGNYNEQFF. The CDR3 DNA sequence: TGTGCCAGCAGTTTAGCGGGTAACTACAATGAGCAGTTCTTC.

The gene calls are TRBV6-6 and TRBJ2-5; the D is unclear. Germline-derived CDR1 and CDR2 are MNHNY and SVGAGI (reference sequence). Trimming stripped 3 bases from V and 0 bases from J, with 5 bases between. The CDR3 has 13 amino acids. DNA of the CDR3: TGTGCCAGCAGTTATTACGACCAAGAGACCCAGTACTTC. This sequence encodes CASSYYDQETQYF.

This chain uses TRBV27 with TRBJ1-1; D is uncertain. Germline V lookup: CDR1 MNHEY, CDR2 SMNVEV (reference sequence). This CDR3 has 15 residues. Trimming pared 0 bases from V and 12 bases from J, leaving 20 bases between. CDR3 nucleotide sequence: TGTGCCAGCAGTTTATCGAGTCGTGCGACGTGGGCGACTTTCTTT. It specifies CASSLSSRATWATFF.

This chain joins TRBV19 and TRBJ1-1, with 9 bases fitting TRBD1. V lost 6 bases and J lost 3; bases outside the gene matches: 2. Germline CDR1 and CDR2: LNHDA and SQIVND (reference sequence). The CDR3 is made up of 13 amino acids. CDR3 sequence: CASSRDRDTEAFF. CDR3 DNA sequence: TGTGCCAGTAGCCGGGACAGGGACACTGAAGCTTTCTTT.

The CDR3 protein is CASSSRGPPLNTGELFF. CDR3 bases: TGTGCCAGCAGCTCCCGCGGGCCACCTCTTAACACCGGGGAGCTGTTTTTT. The rearrangement uses TRBV7-3 and TRBJ2-2; tentative D call: TRBD2 (5 bases). V was cut by 4 bases and J by 2 bases, with 17 bases left in between. The CDR3 totals 17 residues. Per germline, CDR1 SGHTA and CDR2 FQGTGA.

The chain links TRBV6-6 to TRBJ2-3; tentative D call: TRBD2 (7 bases). V was cut by 11 bases and J by 6 bases, with 21 bases left in between. Germline CDR1 is MNHNY and CDR2 is SVGAGI (reference sequence). This CDR3 is built from 14 residues. This CDR3 is CASTPGGRGDTQYF. CDR3 DNA: TGTGCCTCCACCCCGGGGGGCCGCGGGGATACGCAGTATTTT.

This clone showed up just a few times. V gene TRBV18 combines with J gene TRBJ2-5; D gene uncertain. Per germline, CDR1 KGHSH and CDR2 LQKENI. Trimming stripped 2 bases from V and 3 bases from J, with 7 bases between. This CDR3 spans 13 amino acids. This chain's CDR3 is CASSPGQEETQYF. The CDR3 DNA sequence: TGTGCCAGCTCACCAGGGCAGGAAGAGACCCAGTACTTC.

This clone was detected only a few times. The CDR3 region has the DNA TGTGCCAGTACCGTTACAGGGATAGATTCACCCCTCCACTTT. Protein sequence: CASTVTGIDSPLHF. The chain links TRBV19 to TRBJ1-6, with a weak D call TRBD1 (6 bases). Between the trimmed V and J ends, which lost 7 bases and 8 bases, there was a span of 15 bases. Germline V gene sequence: CDR1 LNHDA, CDR2 SQIVND (reference sequence). The CDR3 loop spans 14 amino acids.

This clone was seen more than once but under ten times. J is TRBJ2-2 and V is TRBV5-1; D perhaps matches TRBD2 (5 bases). The length of the CDR3 is 15 residues. V lost 1 base to trimming and J lost 2 bases, with 9 bases between them. Per the germline V gene, CDR1 is SGHRS and CDR2 is YFSETQ. CDR3 bases: TGCGCCAGCAGCTTGCAGGACTCCAACACCGGGGAGCTGTTTTTT. Translation: CASSLQDSNTGELFF.

CDR3 nucleotides: TGTGCCAGCAGCCAACTAACGAACACCGGGGAGCTGTTTTTT. Its protein product is CASSQLTNTGELFF. The genes are TRBV14 and TRBJ2-2; D is uncertain. Deletions cut 2 bases from V and 0 bases from J, with 4 bases between. Per germline, CDR1 SGHDN and CDR2 FVKESK. This CDR3 is 14 amino acids long.

V usage is TRBV6-6 and J usage is TRBJ2-7; 8 bases are shared with TRBD2. CDR1 is MNHNY and CDR2 is SVGAGI in the germline V gene (reference sequence). CDR3 size: 15 residues. J gave up 2 bases and V 0 bases, and 3 bases lay outside the gene matches. The CDR3 loop is CASSYSDGGAYEQYF. CDR3 nucleotides: TGTGCCAGCAGTTACTCAGACGGGGGGGCCTACGAGCAGTACTTC.

This clone has a single count. The gene calls are TRBV28 and TRBJ1-6, with no clear D. CDR1 and CDR2 from the germline V gene are MDHEN and SYDVKM. Deletions cut 2 bases from V and 0 bases from J, with 8 bases between. The CDR3 length is 16 residues. In nucleotides, the CDR3 is TGTGCCAGCAGTTTAATCGGTGTCTCCTATAATTCACCCCTCCACTTT. As protein: CASSLIGVSYNSPLHF.

The chain uses TRBV5-1 and TRBJ2-1, with 8 bases lining up with TRBD2. The V and J ends lost 2 bases and 3 bases, in that order; junction bases with no gene match: 4. There are 15 residues in the CDR3. CDR1 and CDR2 from the germline V gene are SGHRS and YFSETQ. CDR3: CASSLAGVLYNEQFF. The CDR3 coding sequence is TGCGCCAGCAGCTTAGCGGGAGTACTCTACAATGAGCAGTTCTTC.

The J gene is TRBJ2-5, the V gene TRBV6-5, with D possibly TRBD1 on 5 matching bases. The closer fit of TRBJ2-7 to the DNA end suggests the J call may be wrong. Germline CDR1 reads MNHEY; CDR2 reads SVGAGI. This CDR3 region has 16 residues. CDR3 in amino acids: CASSYRIMGPSYEQYF. As DNA, the CDR3 is TGTGCCAGCAGTTACCGCATAATGGGGCCCTCCTACGAGCAGTACTTC.

This chain links TRBV6-5 with TRBJ1-2; 7 bases are a match to TRBD1. The CDR3 totals 15 residues. Trimming removed 0 bases from V and 4 bases from J; junction bases left unmatched: 5. CDR1 and CDR2 from the germline V gene are MNHEY and SVGAGI. The CDR3 region has the DNA TGTGCCAGCAGTTACTCCGAACAGGGGTCCTATGGCTACACCTTC. Protein: CASSYSEQGSYGYTF.

J is TRBJ2-1 and V is TRBV7-9; 10 bases align to TRBD1. CDR1 is SEHNR, CDR2 FQNEAQ, per germline (reference sequence). Trimming took 10 bases from V and 4 from J; bases not matched to a gene: 7. CDR3 length: 14 residues. CDR3 DNA sequence: TGTGCCATCCCCCGGGACAGGGGTTACAATGAGCAGTTCTTC. Translation gives CAIPRDRGYNEQFF.

This sequence joins TRBV15 and TRBJ1-3; 7 bases line up with TRBD1. CDR3 length equals 15 residues. J lost 1 base, V lost 8 bases, and 8 bases had no gene match. Germline V CDR1 and CDR2: LNHNV, YYDKDF (reference sequence). CDR3 loop: CATAGRGPSGNTIYF. DNA for the CDR3: TGTGCCACCGCCGGAAGGGGGCCTTCTGGAAACACCATATATTTT.

This chain links TRBV30 with TRBJ2-7; no reliable D call. The V gene lost 2 bases and the J gene lost 3 bases, with 5 bases spanning the gap. The CDR3 runs to 11 residues. Germline V CDR1 and CDR2: GTSNPN, SVGIG (reference sequence). Written as DNA, the CDR3 is TGTGCCTGGAGTAAGCTCTACGAGCAGTACTTC. Translation gives CAWSKLYEQYF.

This chain links TRBV28 with TRBJ2-3; the D is unclear. Per the germline V gene, CDR1 is MDHEN and CDR2 is SYDVKM. The germline V and J ends were trimmed by 8 bases and 2 bases, with 11 bases remaining between them. This CDR3 is 13 amino acids long. The CDR3: CASFHANTDTQYF. The CDR3 nucleotides read TGTGCCAGCTTCCATGCCAACACAGATACGCAGTATTTT.